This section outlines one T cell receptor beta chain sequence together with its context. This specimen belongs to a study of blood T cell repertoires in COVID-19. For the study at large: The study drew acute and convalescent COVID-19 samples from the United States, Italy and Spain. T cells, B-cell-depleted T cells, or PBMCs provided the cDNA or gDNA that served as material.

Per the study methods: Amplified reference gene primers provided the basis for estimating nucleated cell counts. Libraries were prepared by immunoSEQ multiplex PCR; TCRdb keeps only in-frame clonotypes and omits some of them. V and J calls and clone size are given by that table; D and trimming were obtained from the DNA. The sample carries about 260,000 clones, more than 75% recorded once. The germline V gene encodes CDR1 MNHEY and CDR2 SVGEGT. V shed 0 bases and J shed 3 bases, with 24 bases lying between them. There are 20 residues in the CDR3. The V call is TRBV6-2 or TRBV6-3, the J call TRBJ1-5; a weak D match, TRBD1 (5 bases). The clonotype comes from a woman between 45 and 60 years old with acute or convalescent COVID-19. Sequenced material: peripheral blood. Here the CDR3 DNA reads TGTGCCAGCAGTTACTCGTTTTTAGTTTCAGGGTCTGGGAACAATCAGCCCCAGCATTTT. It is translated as CASSYSFLVSGSGNNQPQHF.